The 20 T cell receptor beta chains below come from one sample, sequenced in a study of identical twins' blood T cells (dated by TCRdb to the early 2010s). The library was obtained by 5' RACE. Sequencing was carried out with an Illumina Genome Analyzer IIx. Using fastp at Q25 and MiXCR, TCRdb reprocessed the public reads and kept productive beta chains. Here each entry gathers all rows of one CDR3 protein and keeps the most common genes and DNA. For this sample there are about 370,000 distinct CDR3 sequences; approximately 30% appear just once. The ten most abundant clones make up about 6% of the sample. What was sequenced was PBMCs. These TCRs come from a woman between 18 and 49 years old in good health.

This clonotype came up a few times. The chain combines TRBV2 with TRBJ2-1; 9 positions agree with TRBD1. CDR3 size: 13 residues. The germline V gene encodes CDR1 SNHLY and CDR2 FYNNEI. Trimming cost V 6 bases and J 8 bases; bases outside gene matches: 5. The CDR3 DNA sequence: TGTGCCAGCAGAGACAGGGGGAAGGATGAGCAGTTCTTC. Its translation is CASRDRGKDEQFF.

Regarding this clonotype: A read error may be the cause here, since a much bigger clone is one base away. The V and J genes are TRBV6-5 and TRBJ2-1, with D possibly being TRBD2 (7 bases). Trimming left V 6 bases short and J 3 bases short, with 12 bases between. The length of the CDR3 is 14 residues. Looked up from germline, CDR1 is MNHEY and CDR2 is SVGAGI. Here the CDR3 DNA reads TGTGCCAGCAGAAAGGGGGGGGTCTACAATGAGCAGTTCTTC. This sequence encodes CASRKGGVYNEQFF.

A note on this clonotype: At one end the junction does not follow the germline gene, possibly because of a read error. CDR3 residues: CASSQDRRESFF. The DNA of the CDR3 is TGTGCCAGCAGTCAGGACAGGCGTGAATCTTTCTTT. V and J are TRBV12-3 or TRBV12-4 and TRBJ1-1, with 7 bases identical to TRBD1. This CDR3 comprises 12 residues.

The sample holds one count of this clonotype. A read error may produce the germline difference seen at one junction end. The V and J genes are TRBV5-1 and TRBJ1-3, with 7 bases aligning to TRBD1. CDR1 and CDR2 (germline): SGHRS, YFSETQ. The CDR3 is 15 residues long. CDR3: CASSLGTGSGDTIYF. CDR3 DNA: TGCGCCAGCAGCTTGGGGACAGGCTCTGGAGACACCATATATTTT. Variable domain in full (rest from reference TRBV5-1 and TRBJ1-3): KAGVTQTPRYLIKTRGQQVTLSCSPISGHRSVSWYQQTPGQGLQFLFEYFSETQRNKGNFPGRFSGRQFSNSRSEMNVSTLELGDSALYLCASSLGTGSGDTIYFGEGSWLTVV.

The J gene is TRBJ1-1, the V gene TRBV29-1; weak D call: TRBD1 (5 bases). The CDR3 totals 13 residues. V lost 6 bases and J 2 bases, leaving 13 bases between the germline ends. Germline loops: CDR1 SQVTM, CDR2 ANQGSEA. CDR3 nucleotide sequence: TGCAGCGTAAGGCCACAGGCCAACACTGAAGCTTTCTTT. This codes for CSVRPQANTEAFF. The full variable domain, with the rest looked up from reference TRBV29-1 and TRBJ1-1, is SAVISQKPSRDICQRGTSLTIQCQVDSQVTMMFWYRQQPGQSLTLIATANQGSEATYESGFVIDKFPISRPNLTFSTLTVSNMSPEDSSIYLCSVRPQANTEAFFGQGTRLTVV.

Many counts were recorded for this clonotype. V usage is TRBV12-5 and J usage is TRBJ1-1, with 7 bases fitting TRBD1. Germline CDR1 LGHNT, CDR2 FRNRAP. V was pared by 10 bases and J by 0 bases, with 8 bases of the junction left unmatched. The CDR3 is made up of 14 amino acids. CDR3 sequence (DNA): TGTGCTACCTCGTCGGGACAGTTGAACACTGAAGCTTTCTTT. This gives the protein CATSSGQLNTEAFF.

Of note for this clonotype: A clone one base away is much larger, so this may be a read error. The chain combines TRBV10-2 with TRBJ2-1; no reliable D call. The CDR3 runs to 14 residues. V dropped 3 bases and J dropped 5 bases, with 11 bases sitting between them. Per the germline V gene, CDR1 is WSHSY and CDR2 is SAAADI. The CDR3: CASSELLGNNEQFF. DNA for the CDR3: TGCGCCAGCAGTGAACTGCTGGGAAACAATGAGCAGTTCTTC.

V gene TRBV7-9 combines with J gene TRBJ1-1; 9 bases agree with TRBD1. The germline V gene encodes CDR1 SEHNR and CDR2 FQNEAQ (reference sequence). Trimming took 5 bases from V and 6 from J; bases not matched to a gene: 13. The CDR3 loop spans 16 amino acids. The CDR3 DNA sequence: TGTGCCAGCAGCACCGGGACAGGGTGTCATTCGTCTGAAGCTTTCTTT. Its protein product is CASSTGTGCHSSEAFF.

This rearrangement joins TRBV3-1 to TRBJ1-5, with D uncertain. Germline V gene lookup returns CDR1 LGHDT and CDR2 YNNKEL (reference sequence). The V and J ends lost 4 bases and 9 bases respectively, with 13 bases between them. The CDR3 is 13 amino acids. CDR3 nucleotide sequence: TGTGCCAGCAGCCCCCCAGCGGGTGCGCCCCAGCATTTT. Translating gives CASSPPAGAPQHF.

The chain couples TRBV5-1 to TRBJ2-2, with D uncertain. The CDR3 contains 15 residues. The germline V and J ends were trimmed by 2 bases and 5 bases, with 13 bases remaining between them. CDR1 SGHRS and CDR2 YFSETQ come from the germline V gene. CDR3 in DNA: TGCGCCAGCAGCTTAAACACCTTAAGTACCGGGGAGCTGTTTTTT. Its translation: CASSLNTLSTGELFF.

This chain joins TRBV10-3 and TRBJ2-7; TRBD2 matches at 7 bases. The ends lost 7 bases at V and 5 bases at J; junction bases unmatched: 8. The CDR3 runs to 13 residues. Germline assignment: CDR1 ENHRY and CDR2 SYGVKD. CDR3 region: CAIMAGVSDEQYF. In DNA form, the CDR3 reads TGTGCCATCATGGCGGGAGTTTCTGACGAGCAGTACTTC.

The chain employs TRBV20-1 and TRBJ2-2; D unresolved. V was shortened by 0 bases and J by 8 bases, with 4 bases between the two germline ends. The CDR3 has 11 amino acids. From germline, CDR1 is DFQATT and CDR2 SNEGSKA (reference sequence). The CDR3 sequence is CSAREEGELFF. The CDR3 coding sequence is TGCAGTGCTAGAGAAGAAGGGGAGCTGTTTTTT.

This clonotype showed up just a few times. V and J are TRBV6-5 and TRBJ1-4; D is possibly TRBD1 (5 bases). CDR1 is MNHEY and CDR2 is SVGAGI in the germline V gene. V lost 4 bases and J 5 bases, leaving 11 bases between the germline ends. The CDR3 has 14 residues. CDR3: CASSFGGRNEKLFF. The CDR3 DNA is TGTGCCAGCAGTTTTGGGGGGAGGAATGAAAAACTGTTTTTT.

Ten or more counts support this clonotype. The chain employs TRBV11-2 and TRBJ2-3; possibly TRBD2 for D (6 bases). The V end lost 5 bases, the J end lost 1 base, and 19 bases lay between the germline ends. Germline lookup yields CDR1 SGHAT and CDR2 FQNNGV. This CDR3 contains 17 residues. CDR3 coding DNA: TGTGCCAGCAGCCCACTCCTCCGGCGGGGTCGCACAGATACGCAGTATTTT. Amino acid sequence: CASSPLLRRGRTDTQYF.

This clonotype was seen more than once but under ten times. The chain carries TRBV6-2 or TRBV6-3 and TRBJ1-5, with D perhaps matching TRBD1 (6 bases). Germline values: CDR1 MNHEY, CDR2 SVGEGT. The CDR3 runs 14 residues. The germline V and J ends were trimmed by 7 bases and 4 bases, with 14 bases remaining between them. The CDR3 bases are TGTGCCAGCACCCAGGGACATATTAATCAGCCCCAGCATTTT. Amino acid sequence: CASTQGHINQPQHF.

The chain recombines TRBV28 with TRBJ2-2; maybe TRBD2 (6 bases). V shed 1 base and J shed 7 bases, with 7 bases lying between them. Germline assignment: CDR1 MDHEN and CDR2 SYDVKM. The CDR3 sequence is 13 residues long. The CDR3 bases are TGTGCCAGCAGTTTATCCGGGAGCGGGGAGCTGTTTTTT. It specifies CASSLSGSGELFF. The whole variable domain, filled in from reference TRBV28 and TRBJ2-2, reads DVKVTQSSRYLVKRTGEKVFLECVQDMDHENMFWYRQDPGLGLRLIYFSYDVKMKEKGDIPEGYSVSREKKERFSLILESASTNQTSMYLCASSLSGSGELFFGEGSRLTVL.

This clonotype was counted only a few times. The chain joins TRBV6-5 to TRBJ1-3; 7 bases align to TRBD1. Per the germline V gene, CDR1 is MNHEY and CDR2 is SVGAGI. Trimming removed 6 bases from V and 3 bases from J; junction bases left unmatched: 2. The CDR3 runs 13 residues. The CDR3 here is CASRRQGGNTIYF. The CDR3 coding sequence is TGTGCCAGCAGAAGACAGGGTGGAAACACCATATATTTT.

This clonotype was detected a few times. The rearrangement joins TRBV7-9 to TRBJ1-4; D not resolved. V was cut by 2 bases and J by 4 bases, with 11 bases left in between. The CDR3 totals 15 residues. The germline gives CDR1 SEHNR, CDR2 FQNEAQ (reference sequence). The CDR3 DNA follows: TGTGCCAGCAGCTTACGGGAGCCAATTAATGAAAAACTGTTTTTT. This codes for CASSLREPINEKLFF.

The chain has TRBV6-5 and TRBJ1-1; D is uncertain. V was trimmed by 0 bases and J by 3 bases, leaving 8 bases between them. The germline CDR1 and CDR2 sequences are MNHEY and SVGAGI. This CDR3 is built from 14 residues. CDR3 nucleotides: TGTGCCAGCAGTTACTCGTTGCAGGACACTGAAGCTTTCTTT. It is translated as CASSYSLQDTEAFF.

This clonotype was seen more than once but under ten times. The CDR3 protein is CASSLGVEEKLFF. The CDR3 region has the DNA TGTGCCAGCAGCTTAGGGGTTGAGGAAAAACTGTTTTTT. The chain carries TRBV7-9 and TRBJ1-4; no clear D gene. Germline V gene data show CDR1 as SEHNR and CDR2 as FQNEAQ (reference sequence). V gave up 1 base and J gave up 8 bases, with 8 bases separating them. The CDR3 contains 13 residues. Filled out from reference TRBV7-9 and TRBJ1-4, the complete variable domain reads DTGVSQNPRHKITKRGQNVTFRCDPISEHNRLYWYRQTLGQGPEFLTYFQNEAQLEKSRLLSDRFSAERPKGSFSTLEIQRTEQGDSAMYLCASSLGVEEKLFFGSGTQLSVL.